The following is a T cell receptor (beta chain) sequence with its context. Germline V gives CDR1 SGHKS, CDR2 YYEKEE (reference sequence). Between the trimmed V and J ends, which lost 7 bases and 5 bases, there was a span of 25 bases. The CDR3 totals 17 residues. The assay was immunoSEQ multiplex PCR, and TCRdb's table has in-frame clones only and misses some. The sample shows 40,000 or so clones, 87% of them seen only once. This sample was included in a study of OX40 agonist ivuxolimab in advanced cancers. This clonotype was sampled from an adult with an advanced solid tumor such as melanoma, head and neck, liver or kidney cancer. The chain combines TRBV5-5 with TRBJ1-3, with D perhaps matching TRBD1 (6 bases). Sequences were derived from CD4+ or CD8+ T cells sorted from blood, sampled in a trial of the OX40 agonist ivuxolimab. The CDR3 sequence is CASRPYRGASVRNTIYF. CDR3 nucleotide sequence: TGTGCCAGCCGACCATATCGGGGGGCTAGCGTGAGAAACACCATATATTTT.